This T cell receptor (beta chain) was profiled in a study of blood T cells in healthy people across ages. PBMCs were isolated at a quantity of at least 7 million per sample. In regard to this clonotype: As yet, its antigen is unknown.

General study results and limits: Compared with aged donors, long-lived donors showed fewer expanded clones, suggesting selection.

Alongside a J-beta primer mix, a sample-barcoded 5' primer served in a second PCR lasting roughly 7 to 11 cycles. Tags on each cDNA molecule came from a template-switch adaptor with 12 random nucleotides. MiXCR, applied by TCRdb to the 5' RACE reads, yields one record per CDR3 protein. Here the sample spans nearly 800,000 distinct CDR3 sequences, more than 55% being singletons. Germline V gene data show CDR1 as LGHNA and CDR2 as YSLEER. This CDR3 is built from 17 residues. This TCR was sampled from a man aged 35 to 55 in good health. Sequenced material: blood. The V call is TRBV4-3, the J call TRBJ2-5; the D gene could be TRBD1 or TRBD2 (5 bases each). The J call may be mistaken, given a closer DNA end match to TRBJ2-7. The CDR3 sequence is CASSRLPSGTAGAEQYF. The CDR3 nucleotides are TGCGCCAGCAGCCGCCTCCCGTCCGGGACCGCTGGCGCCGAGCAGTACTTC.